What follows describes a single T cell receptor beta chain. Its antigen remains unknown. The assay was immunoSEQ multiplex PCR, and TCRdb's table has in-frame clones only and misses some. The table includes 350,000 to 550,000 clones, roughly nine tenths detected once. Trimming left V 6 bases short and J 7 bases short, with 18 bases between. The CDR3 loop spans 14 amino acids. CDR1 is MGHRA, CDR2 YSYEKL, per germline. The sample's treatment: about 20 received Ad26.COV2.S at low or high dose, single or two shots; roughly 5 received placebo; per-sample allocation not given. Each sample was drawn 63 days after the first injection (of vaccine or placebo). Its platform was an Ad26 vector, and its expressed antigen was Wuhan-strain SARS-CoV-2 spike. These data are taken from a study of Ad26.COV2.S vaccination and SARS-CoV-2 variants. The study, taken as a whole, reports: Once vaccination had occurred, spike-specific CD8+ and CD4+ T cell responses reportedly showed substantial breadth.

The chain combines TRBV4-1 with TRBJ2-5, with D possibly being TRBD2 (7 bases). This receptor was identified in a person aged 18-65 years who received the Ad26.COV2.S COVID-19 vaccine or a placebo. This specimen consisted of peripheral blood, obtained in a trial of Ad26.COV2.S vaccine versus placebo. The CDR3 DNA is TGCGCCAGCAGTCCCCGGGGGGCCGTGGGGACCCAGTACTTC. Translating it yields CASSPRGAVGTQYF.